Listed here is a single T cell receptor beta chain. The sample belongs to a study of cytomegalovirus exposure and HLA in healthy donors. Study information: Drawn from HLA-typed donors, about 82 million unique TCRs were held in an early data release.

PCR employed 60 Vbeta and 13 Jbeta primers. Sequenced by immunoSEQ multiplex PCR; TCRdb stores in-frame clones only, minus some. Of more than 50,000 clones listed, 65% to 90% are singletons. The sample consisted of PBMCs. This sequence originates from a female donor in good health and CMV-seronegative.

The CDR3 coding sequence is TGTGCCAGCAGCTTATACAGGCGGGAACAGCCCCAGCATTTT. This sequence encodes CASSLYRREQPQHF. The chain carries TRBV5-6 and TRBJ1-5; maybe TRBD1 (5 bases). The germline gives CDR1 SGHDT, CDR2 YYEEEE. Trimming stripped 2 bases from V and 7 bases from J, with 13 bases between. The CDR3 consists of 14 residues. The entire variable domain, with the rest obtained from reference TRBV5-6 and TRBJ1-5, is as follows: DAGVTQSPTHLIKTRGQQVTLRCSPKSGHDTVSWYQQALGQGPQFIFQYYEEEERQRGNFPDRFSGHQFPNYSSELNVNALLLGDSALYLCASSLYRREQPQHFGDGTRLSIL.